One T cell receptor beta chain is described in this entry. The antigen it binds to is not known. No quality values exist for individual bases; no much larger clone is one base distant. Ficoll-Paque density gradient centrifugation was used to isolate PBMCs. This record belongs to a study of T-cell memory formation after mild COVID-19 (dated by TCRdb to about 2021). Background for the entire study: Most TCR sequence clusters were specific to one of the two donors. Two young, previously healthy adult volunteers made up the cohort, one male and one female. In a couple of donors, T-cell clones that expanded and contracted after mild COVID-19 were followed by sequencing TCRalpha and TCRbeta repertoires longitudinally.

General study outcomes and caveats: Contracting CD4+ clones were found mainly in CM and EM memory subsets, while CD8+ clones were enriched in EMRA. Clones that contracted from day 15 to 85 showed balanced CD4/CD8 phenotypes, whereas a second wave of clones that expanded from day 15 to 37 leaned towards CD4+. The study covered only a couple of mild cases, and larger cohorts including severe cases with pre-infection samples were considered necessary. Some responding clones were detected in pre-infection memory, which suggested that pre-existing cross-reactive memory T cells had joined the SARS-CoV-2 response. Whether the second-wave clones peaking on day 37 were SARS-CoV-2 specific was not confirmed.

Trimming accounts for 1 base at V and 5 bases at J, while the number of junction bases matched to no gene is 5. Reading from cysteine to phenylalanine, the CDR3 counts 16 amino acids. Of all the DNA, just the CDR3 is kept, 48 bases in frame from base 1. In the germline V gene, CDR1 corresponds to SGHTA and CDR2 to FQGNSA. Instrument used: Illumina NovaSeq 6000. Using 5'RACE with constant-segment primers, TCRalpha and TCRbeta cDNA libraries were constructed, with sample barcodes and unique molecular identifiers added in the process. RNA was extracted from every sample with Trizol reagent. The libraries were amplified in two PCR steps, and the second step added a second sample barcode and Illumina TruSeq adapters. Sequencing of the libraries was done on an Illumina NovaSeq, producing 2 x 150 bp paired-end reads. As for how the authors treated the data: The reads were demultiplexed and collapsed into UMI-guided consensus sequences using migec v1.2.7. Using mixcr v2.1.11, the UMI consensuses were aligned to TRA and TRB V and J templates and assembled into clonotypes. Clonotypes were classified as expanded or contracted when called significant by both edgeR and NoisET, with noise models trained on biological replicates. edgeR calls used a false discovery rate-adjusted p below 0.01 and a log2 fold-change threshold of 1. As an exploratory analysis of dynamics, max-normalized trajectories of the 1000 most abundant clonotypes were examined by PCA with hierarchical clustering. The CD4 or CD8 phenotype of responding clones was assigned using the separately sequenced CD4+ and CD8+ repertoires. TCRdb cleaned the public reads at Q25 with fastp, built clones with MiXCR and kept in-frame beta chains. Each CDR3 protein appears once, grouped with its most common genes and DNA. The V and J calls were determined by TCRdb, not by the authors. Across this sample there are about 150,000 distinct CDR3 sequences, with 25% to 40% seen only once. The ten largest clones capture about 12% of the sample.

The clonotype originates from an adult woman who had mild COVID-19 (a few samples of this study predate the infection). The sample titles of this study are shuffled in the database, so cell type and time point are left out; the donor was told from shared clones. Sequenced: PBMCs or a T cell subset sorted from them (not recorded which). The chain is encoded by TRBV7-2 joined to TRBJ2-1; 10 bases in the junction line up with TRBD2. The CDR3 protein is CASSLGPAGGDNEQFF. The DNA reads TGTGCCAGCAGCTTAGGACCAGCGGGAGGGGACAATGAGCAGTTCTTC.